This passage covers 25 T cell receptor beta chains from one sample sequenced in a study of blood T cell repertoires in COVID-19. TCRdb keeps only in-frame clones here, not all; method: immunoSEQ multiplex PCR. The data hold about 180,000 clones, with 85% to 90% observed a single time. The sequenced material came from peripheral blood. All receptors derive from a woman aged 30 to 39 with active or convalescent COVID-19.

The chain carries TRBV5-5 and TRBJ2-2; the D is unclear. V lost 2 bases to trimming and J lost 0 bases, with 8 bases between them. CDR3 length: 15 amino acids. Per the germline V gene, CDR1 is SGHKS and CDR2 is YYEKEE (reference sequence). CDR3: CASSFQVANTGELFF. CDR3 coding DNA: TGTGCCAGCAGCTTTCAGGTAGCGAACACCGGGGAGCTGTTTTTT.

CDR3 DNA: TGTGCCAGCAGCTTGGGGGCACTCAACTTCCCCACAGATACGCAGTATTTT. As protein: CASSLGALNFPTDTQYF. This chain uses TRBV5-4 with TRBJ2-3; D is unresolved. Germline loops: CDR1 SGHNT, CDR2 YYREEE (reference sequence). The CDR3 consists of 17 residues. The V end was cut by 0 bases, the J end by 2 bases, with 16 bases between.

The V gene is TRBV9, the J gene TRBJ2-3; D is uncertain. V lost 1 base and J 0 bases, leaving 9 bases between the germline ends. CDR3 size: 15 residues. Germline lookup yields CDR1 SGDLS and CDR2 YYNGEE. CDR3 coding DNA: TGTGCCAGCAGCGTACGCGTAGTTAGCACAGATACGCAGTATTTT. Protein sequence: CASSVRVVSTDTQYF.

This clone was counted between two and nine times. The V call is TRBV9, the J call TRBJ1-3; D gene unclear. The CDR3 covers 10 residues. V lost 8 bases, J lost 3 bases, and 3 bases lay in between. Germline CDR1 reads SGDLS; CDR2 reads YYNGEE. In DNA form, the CDR3 reads TGTGCCAGTAGTGGAAACACCATATATTTT. Residues: CASSGNTIYF.

The rearrangement uses TRBV19 and TRBJ1-2; tentatively, D is TRBD1 (6 bases). Germline loops: CDR1 LNHDA, CDR2 SQIVND (reference sequence). This CDR3 has 15 amino acids. Trimming took off 10 bases at V and 6 bases at J, with 24 bases between the two ends. CDR3 protein: CATNFLKGDYNGYTF. As DNA, the CDR3 is TGTGCCACTAATTTTCTTAAGGGGGACTATAATGGCTACACCTTC. The complete variable domain, with remaining parts taken from reference TRBV19 and TRBJ1-2, reads DGGITQSPKYLFRKEGQNVTLSCEQNLNHDAMYWYRQDPGQGLRLIYYSQIVNDFQKGDIAEGYSVSREKKESFPLTVTSAQKNPTAFYLCATNFLKGDYNGYTFGSGTRLTVV.

The chain combines TRBV10-1 with TRBJ1-1; the D gene is possibly TRBD1 (5 bases). CDR3 length: 15 residues. In germline, CDR1 is WNHNN, CDR2 SYGVQD (reference sequence). The V gene lost 2 bases and the J gene lost 4 bases, with 14 bases spanning the gap. The CDR3 sequence is CASSEDSGGVTEAFF. The CDR3 coding sequence is TGCGCCAGCAGTGAGGATTCGGGGGGTGTCACTGAAGCTTTCTTT.

CDR3 DNA sequence: TGCGCCAGCAGCCCGGAGTTGGGGACAGGAGTGGACGAGCAGTACTTC. This gives the protein CASSPELGTGVDEQYF. This rearrangement joins TRBV5-1 to TRBJ2-7; 8 bases are a match to TRBD1. V was pared by 4 bases and J by 5 bases, with 14 bases of the junction left unmatched. Looked up from germline, CDR1 is SGHRS and CDR2 is YFSETQ. CDR3 size: 16 residues.

This chain joins TRBV7-2 and TRBJ2-7; TRBD1 matches 7 bases. V was pared by 5 bases and J by 2 bases, with 9 bases of the junction left unmatched. The CDR3 consists of 15 residues. The germline gives CDR1 SGHTA, CDR2 FQGNSA. DNA for the CDR3: TGTGCCAGCAGCCCACGGACAGGCGAAACCTACGAGCAGTACTTC. Its protein product is CASSPRTGETYEQYF.

The chain is built from TRBV28 and TRBJ2-1, with 10 bases fitting TRBD1. V lost 5 bases and J lost 8; bases outside the gene matches: 9. The germline V gene has CDR1 MDHEN and CDR2 SYDVKM. This CDR3 has 15 residues. For the CDR3, the DNA is TGTGCCAGCAGTGTCCGGGACAGGGGTGCGGATGAGCAGTTCTTC. Amino acids: CASSVRDRGADEQFF.

The chain recombines TRBV6-6 with TRBJ2-5; possibly TRBD1 for D (6 bases). Germline V gene data show CDR1 as MNHNY and CDR2 as SVGAGI (reference sequence). Trimming removed 5 bases from V and 3 bases from J, with 7 bases in between. This CDR3 has 12 amino acids. The CDR3 loop is CASSRTEETQYF. CDR3 coding DNA: TGTGCCAGCAGTCGGACAGAAGAGACCCAGTACTTC.

This clone was seen once. This rearrangement joins TRBV11-2 to TRBJ1-6, with D tentatively TRBD1 (5 bases). Per the germline V gene, CDR1 is SGHAT and CDR2 is FQNNGV. Trimming cost V 6 bases and J 4 bases, with 16 bases left between them. CDR3 length: 16 residues. CDR3 coding DNA: TGTGCCAGCAGAGGGAGGGGAATAATTTATAATTCACCCCTCCACTTT. It is translated as CASRGRGIIYNSPLHF.

Notes on this clone: This may be a read error: a much more frequent sequence differs by one nucleotide. The rearrangement uses TRBV9 and TRBJ1-1, with D unresolved. Germline lookup yields CDR1 SGDLS and CDR2 YYNGEE. V was clipped by 4 bases and J by 2 bases, with 3 bases between them. There are 11 residues in the CDR3. The CDR3 is CASSLNTEAFF. As DNA, the CDR3 is TGTGCCAGCAGCCTTAACACTGAAGCTTTCTTT.

The chain uses TRBV6-5 and TRBJ1-4, with a weak D call TRBD1 (6 bases). Per the germline V gene, CDR1 is MNHEY and CDR2 is SVGAGI. Trimming left V 2 bases short and J 5 bases short, with 12 bases between. This CDR3 comprises 15 residues. This chain's CDR3 is CASSYLGTPNEKLFF. The CDR3 region has the DNA TGTGCCAGCAGTTACCTCGGGACACCGAATGAAAAACTGTTTTTT.

This chain uses TRBV5-1 with TRBJ2-2, with no clear D. The ends were cut back, 0 bases at V and 1 base at J, with 4 bases in the middle. This CDR3 has 14 amino acids. Germline V gene data show CDR1 as SGHRS and CDR2 as YFSETQ. The DNA of the CDR3 is TGCGCCAGCAGCTTGGTTCAGAACACCGGGGAGCTGTTTTTT. Its protein is CASSLVQNTGELFF.

The sample holds one count of this clone. The chain recombines TRBV14 with TRBJ2-1, with D tentatively TRBD2 (7 bases). The CDR3 consists of 17 residues. V was clipped by 2 bases and J by 3 bases, with 17 bases between them. The germline gives CDR1 SGHDN, CDR2 FVKESK. The CDR3, as DNA: TGTGCCAGCAGCCAAAGTATCGCGGGGGCCGGCTACAATGAGCAGTTCTTC. As protein: CASSQSIAGAGYNEQFF.

The genes are TRBV6-4 and TRBJ2-1, with 8 bases that match TRBD1. V was pared by 3 bases and J by 8 bases, with 9 bases of the junction left unmatched. The CDR3 covers 15 residues. CDR1 is MRHNA and CDR2 is SNTAGT in the germline V gene. DNA for the CDR3: TGTGCCAGCAGTGATTCTGGCAGGGGGCAGGATGAGCAGTTCTTC. It yields the protein CASSDSGRGQDEQFF.

This chain connects TRBV7-9 to TRBJ2-2; a weak D match, TRBD2 (5 bases). Germline CDR1 SEHNR, CDR2 FQNEAQ (reference sequence). V lost 1 base, J lost 0 bases, and 9 bases lay in between. The CDR3 sequence is 16 residues long. The CDR3 coding sequence is TGTGCCAGCAGCTTAGAGGCTAGCACGAACACCGGGGAGCTGTTTTTT. Its protein is CASSLEASTNTGELFF.

V is TRBV12-5 and J is TRBJ1-1; possible D gene TRBD1, 6 bases. CDR1 and CDR2 (germline): LGHNT, FRNRAP. This CDR3 contains 14 residues. Trimming cost V 5 bases and J 1 base, with 11 bases left between them. As DNA, the CDR3 is TGTGCTAGTGGTATACAGGGTTGGAACACTGAAGCTTTCTTT. Translated, it gives CASGIQGWNTEAFF. The full variable domain, with the rest looked up from reference TRBV12-5 and TRBJ1-1, is DARVTQTPRHKVTEMGQEVTMRCQPILGHNTVFWYRQTMMQGLELLAYFRNRAPLDDSGMPKDRFSAEMPDATLATLKIQPSEPRDSAVYFCASGIQGWNTEAFFGQGTRLTVV.

This chain uses TRBV13 with TRBJ2-3; no clear D. V lost 3 bases and J 0 bases, leaving 10 bases between the germline ends. The CDR3 is made up of 15 amino acids. Germline V gene lookup returns CDR1 PRHDT and CDR2 FYEKMQ (reference sequence). The CDR3 DNA reads as TGTGCCAGCAGCTTCGGGTCGACTAGCACAGATACGCAGTATTTT. Encoded protein: CASSFGSTSTDTQYF.

In its sample, this clone was seen once. The CDR3 coding sequence is TGCGCCAGCAGCCAAGTCCTCGCGGGGGGGGTCACCGGGGAGCTGTTTTTT. Encoded protein: CASSQVLAGGVTGELFF. The gene calls are TRBV4-1 and TRBJ2-2, with 9 bases matching TRBD2. Germline V gene data show CDR1 as MGHRA and CDR2 as YSYEKL. Trimming at V came to 1 base and at J to 4 bases, leaving 7 bases not matched to a gene. The CDR3 covers 17 residues.

The rearrangement joins TRBV7-6 to TRBJ2-2, with 7 bases aligning to TRBD2. Germline CDR1 is SGHVS and CDR2 is FNYEAQ. Trimming at V came to 1 base and at J to 0 bases, leaving 5 bases not matched to a gene. CDR3 length equals 17 residues. This CDR3 is CASSLGTGTTNTGELFF. Here the CDR3 DNA reads TGTGCCAGCAGCTTAGGGACCGGGACTACGAACACCGGGGAGCTGTTTTTT.

This chain links TRBV27 with TRBJ1-5; the D is unclear. V was clipped by 4 bases and J by 0 bases, with 4 bases between them. CDR3 length: 13 amino acids. Germline V gene sequence: CDR1 MNHEY, CDR2 SMNVEV (reference sequence). The CDR3 loop reads CASSYYSNQPQHF. CDR3 DNA: TGTGCCAGCAGTTATTATAGCAATCAGCCCCAGCATTTT.

This clone was observed a handful of times. V usage is TRBV10-1 and J usage is TRBJ2-2, with TRBD1 matching 8 bases. CDR1 is WNHNN and CDR2 is SYGVQD in the germline V gene (reference sequence). V shed 6 bases and J 5 bases; nucleotides not matched to a gene: 5. This CDR3 has 14 residues. This CDR3 is CASSGQGRTGELFF. DNA of the CDR3: TGCGCCAGCAGCGGACAGGGTCGGACCGGGGAGCTGTTTTTT.

The CDR3 region is CASSLELGQGRNNEQFF. CDR3 bases: TGTGCCAGCAGCTTAGAACTGGGACAGGGGAGGAACAATGAGCAGTTCTTC. The V call is TRBV7-6, the J call TRBJ2-1; TRBD1 matches 10 bases. CDR3 length: 17 amino acids. Germline CDR1 is SGHVS and CDR2 is FNYEAQ. The V gene end was trimmed by 1 base and the J gene end by 5 bases; junction bases not matched to a gene: 8. The full variable domain, completed using reference TRBV7-6 and TRBJ2-1, is GAGVSQSPRYKVTKRGQDVALRCDPISGHVSLYWYRQALGQGPEFLTYFNYEAQQDKSGLPNDRFSAERPEGSISTLTIQRTEQRDSAMYRCASSLELGQGRNNEQFFGPGTRLTVL.

V gene TRBV9 combines with J gene TRBJ2-1; a weak D match, TRBD2 (6 bases). Germline loops: CDR1 SGDLS, CDR2 YYNGEE. This CDR3 contains 16 residues. Trimming pared 3 bases from V and 7 bases from J, leaving 20 bases between. In nucleotides, the CDR3 is TGTGCCAGCAGCGGATTCGGGGTCGGGAGAGGGAATGAGCAGTTCTTC. This gives the protein CASSGFGVGRGNEQFF.